Listed below are T cell receptor beta chains from one sample, sequenced in a study of vaccination and CD4 T cells after COVID-19. These TCRs' antigens remain unknown. TCRdb independently ran MiXCR on the PCR reads; one entry per CDR3 protein. The table shows 15,000 or so distinct CDR3 sequences, with around 76% occurring only once. Sequencing was done on a sample of CD4+ T cells from blood, cultured in vitro. These receptors were taken from a human donor who had recovered from COVID-19. Both conserved end residues are part of each CDR3.

v_call,j_call,cdr3_aa
TRBV30,TRBJ1-1,CAWRAWTGEAEAFF
TRBV20-1,TRBJ2-1,CSAENRDESYNEQFF
TRBV19,TRBJ2-7,CASSKPYEQYF
TRBV20-1,TRBJ2-2,CSARDVAGLGELFF
TRBV20-1,TRBJ1-1,CSARRDSMNTEAFF
TRBV15,TRBJ1-6,CATSRDRQDRGLFGSPLHF
TRBV27,TRBJ1-3,CASSPRGGPNTIYF
TRBV7-2,TRBJ1-6,CASSLVGSINSPLHF
TRBV6-2/TRBV6-3,TRBJ1-2,CASSYPGQTFYGYTF
TRBV19,TRBJ1-2,CASNRRRIGGYTF